This is a list of T cell receptor beta chains from one sample in a study of T cells in Graves' hyperthyroidism and ophthalmopathy. TCRdb called the multiplex PCR reads again in MiXCR, with one record for every CDR3 protein. Here the sample spans 550,000 to 700,000 distinct CDR3 sequences, around 45% being singletons. The sequenced sample was peripheral blood or thyroid tissue (not recorded which). The source of these receptors is an adult woman with Graves' disease, either hyperthyroidism or ophthalmopathy (not recorded which). The CDR3 runs from the conserved cysteine through the conserved F or W. The D gene is left open where the match is weak. Part of the rows lack a size; the others show once, few, many or a class for expanded clones.

abundance: many
v_gene: TRBV12-3/TRBV12-4
d_gene: .
j_gene: TRBJ1-1
CDR3aa: CASSSDSYRKAFF
CDR3nt: TGTGCCAGCAGCTCGGACTCTTATCGGAAAGCTTTCTTT

abundance: many
v_gene: TRBV11-2
d_gene: .
j_gene: TRBJ1-2
CDR3aa: CASSSPKGHRYGYTF
CDR3nt: TGTGCCAGCAGCTCCCCCAAAGGACATCGATATGGCTACACCTTC

abundance: .
v_gene: TRBV7-9
d_gene: TRBD1
j_gene: TRBJ1-2
CDR3aa: CASSLEDRGNGYTF
CDR3nt: TGTGCCAGCAGCTTGGAGGACAGGGGTAATGGCTACACCTTC

abundance: once
v_gene: TRBV20-1
d_gene: .
j_gene: TRBJ2-5
CDR3aa: CSAHGQQIETQYF
CDR3nt: TGCAGTGCTCATGGACAACAGATAGAGACCCAGTACTTC

abundance: .
v_gene: TRBV7-9
d_gene: .
j_gene: TRBJ1-5
CDR3aa: CASSLAVDQPQHF
CDR3nt: TGTGCCAGCAGCTTAGCCGTGGATCAGCCCCAGCATTTT

abundance: many
v_gene: TRBV28
d_gene: TRBD1
j_gene: TRBJ2-7
CDR3aa: CASYGTVPYEQYF
CDR3nt: TGTGCCAGCTATGGGACAGTCCCCTACGAGCAGTACTTC

abundance: many
v_gene: TRBV20-1
d_gene: .
j_gene: TRBJ1-2
CDR3aa: CSARRDNYGYTF
CDR3nt: TGCAGTGCTAGACGGGACAACTATGGCTACACCTTC

abundance: many
v_gene: TRBV30
d_gene: .
j_gene: TRBJ2-7
CDR3aa: CAWGRSRREQYF
CDR3nt: TGTGCCTGGGGAAGGTCTCGTCGCGAGCAGTACTTC

abundance: .
v_gene: TRBV29-1
d_gene: TRBD1
j_gene: TRBJ1-2
CDR3aa: CSGWTGVSGYTF
CDR3nt: TGCAGCGGATGGACAGGGGTATCTGGCTACACCTTC

abundance: many
v_gene: TRBV19
d_gene: .
j_gene: TRBJ2-5
CDR3aa: CASGDSQETQYF
CDR3nt: TGTGCCAGTGGGGACTCCCAAGAGACCCAGTACTTC

abundance: .
v_gene: TRBV11-2
d_gene: TRBD2
j_gene: TRBJ2-3
CDR3aa: CASTTGLAPLEYF
CDR3nt: TGTGCCAGCACCACGGGACTAGCCCCCCTCGAGTATTTT

abundance: many
v_gene: TRBV7-9
d_gene: .
j_gene: TRBJ2-5
CDR3aa: CASSSQGLWPSGETQYF
CDR3nt: TGTGCCAGCAGCTCCCAGGGGCTATGGCCGTCGGGAGAGACCCAGTACTTC

abundance: many
v_gene: TRBV20-1
d_gene: TRBD2
j_gene: TRBJ2-7
CDR3aa: CSARDYLAGTYEQYF
CDR3nt: TGCAGTGCTAGAGATTATCTAGCGGGGACCTACGAGCAGTACTTC

abundance: many
v_gene: TRBV7-8
d_gene: TRBD1
j_gene: TRBJ1-4
CDR3aa: CASSLVGGVGNEKLFF
CDR3nt: TGTGCCAGCAGCTTAGTAGGGGGCGTGGGTAATGAAAAACTGTTTTTT

abundance: .
v_gene: TRBV5-1
d_gene: .
j_gene: TRBJ2-1
CDR3aa: CASSLVADEQFF
CDR3nt: TGCGCCAGCAGCTTGGTGGCCGATGAGCAGTTCTTC

abundance: .
v_gene: TRBV20-1
d_gene: .
j_gene: TRBJ1-3
CDR3aa: CSANKGVGGNTIYF
CDR3nt: TGCAGTGCCAACAAAGGGGTTGGTGGAAACACCATATATTTT

abundance: .
v_gene: TRBV7-8
d_gene: TRBD2
j_gene: TRBJ2-7
CDR3aa: CASSSSGGEQYF
CDR3nt: TGTGCCAGCAGCTCGAGCGGGGGCGAGCAGTACTTC

abundance: many
v_gene: TRBV15
d_gene: TRBD2
j_gene: TRBJ2-7
CDR3aa: CATSEGLAAPYEQYF
CDR3nt: TGTGCCACCAGCGAGGGACTAGCGGCCCCCTACGAGCAGTACTTC

abundance: many
v_gene: TRBV20-1
d_gene: TRBD2
j_gene: TRBJ2-5
CDR3aa: CSAYPSGTYDFQETQYF
CDR3nt: TGCAGTGCTTACCCTAGCGGGACATATGATTTCCAAGAGACCCAGTACTTC

abundance: many
v_gene: TRBV11-2
d_gene: .
j_gene: TRBJ2-2
CDR3aa: CASSLYGGSNTGELFF
CDR3nt: TGTGCCAGCAGCTTATACGGTGGGAGTAACACCGGGGAGCTGTTTTTT

abundance: .
v_gene: TRBV29-1
d_gene: .
j_gene: TRBJ1-1
CDR3aa: CSVDDRRNTEAFF
CDR3nt: TGCAGCGTTGATGACAGGCGGAACACTGAAGCTTTCTTT

abundance: .
v_gene: TRBV29-1
d_gene: .
j_gene: TRBJ1-2
CDR3aa: CSVEFLGAGSGYTF
CDR3nt: TGCAGCGTTGAATTCTTGGGGGCAGGGAGTGGCTACACCTTC